A selection of T cell receptor beta chains follows, all from one sample in a study of PD-1 blockade in classical Hodgkin lymphoma. TCRdb's copy holds only in-frame clones and misses some; the assay was immunoSEQ multiplex PCR. The sample carries about 41,000 clones, approximately 71% recorded once. The sequenced sample was peripheral blood mononuclear cells (PBMCs), obtained before the fourth cycle of nivolumab. Every receptor here comes from a human donor with classical Hodgkin lymphoma. Both conserved end residues are part of each CDR3. The D gene is left open where the match is weak. Only part of the rows carry a size: once, few, many, or a class if the clone is expanded.

V gene	D gene	J gene	clone size	CDR3 protein	CDR3 DNA
TRBV7-2	-	TRBJ2-3	once	CASSLAREGGTQYF	TGTGCCAGCAGCTTAGCGAGAGAGGGAGGTACGCAGTATTTT
TRBV19	-	TRBJ1-2	-	CASSVEYYGYTF	TGTGCCAGTAGTGTTGAGTACTATGGCTACACCTTC
TRBV29-1	TRBD1	TRBJ1-1	-	CSVVHRGAEAFF	TGCAGCGTTGTCCACAGGGGGGCTGAAGCTTTCTTT
TRBV6-5	-	TRBJ1-1	few	CASGLSWNTEAFF	TGTGCCAGCGGACTATCCTGGAACACTGAAGCTTTCTTT
TRBV5-4	-	TRBJ1-2	few	CASSSPANRDFQGYTF	TGTGCCAGCAGCTCCCCGGCGAACAGGGATTTTCAGGGCTACACCTTC
TRBV28	-	TRBJ1-5	-	CASRHRDNYSNQPQHF	TGTGCCAGCAGACACCGGGACAACTATAGCAATCAGCCCCAGCATTTT
TRBV7-8	-	TRBJ2-2	-	CASSLVAGTKAGELFF	TGTGCCAGCAGCTTAGTCGCGGGAACTAAGGCCGGGGAGCTGTTTTTT
TRBV28	-	TRBJ2-3	-	CASSPSGTDTQYF	TGTGCCAGCAGTCCCAGTGGCACAGATACGCAGTATTTT
TRBV11-1	TRBD1	TRBJ2-5	once	CASSLGQGGETQYF	TGTGCCAGCAGCCTAGGACAGGGCGGAGAGACCCAGTACTTC
TRBV14	-	TRBJ2-5	-	CASSQIRGLMYF	TGTGCCAGCAGCCAAATCCGGGGCCTCATGTACTTC
TRBV9	-	TRBJ2-7	-	CASSVEGLDSYEQYF	TGTGCCAGCAGCGTAGAGGGGCTAGATAGCTACGAGCAGTACTTC
TRBV5-6	-	TRBJ2-7	-	CASRRERYEQYF	TGTGCCAGCAGACGGGAGAGATACGAGCAGTACTTC
TRBV19	TRBD1	TRBJ1-1	few	CASQDRGNTEAFF	TGTGCCAGCCAGGACAGGGGGAACACTGAAGCTTTCTTT
TRBV30	-	TRBJ2-1	-	CAWMRSTNEQFF	TGTGCCTGGATGAGGTCTACGAATGAGCAGTTCTTC
TRBV18	-	TRBJ1-1	-	CASSPPSDTEAFF	TGTGCCAGCTCACCACCTTCGGACACTGAAGCTTTCTTT
TRBV11-3	-	TRBJ2-2	-	CASSLRPYTGELFF	TGTGCCAGCAGCTTAAGACCCTACACCGGGGAGCTGTTTTTT
TRBV7-8	-	TRBJ2-3	-	CASSLSRDTQYF	TGTGCCAGCAGCTTATCGCGAGATACGCAGTATTTT
TRBV4-3	TRBD1	TRBJ1-2	-	CASSNGQGTYGYTF	TGCGCCAGCAGTAACGGACAGGGCACCTATGGCTACACCTTC
TRBV10-3	-	TRBJ2-7	-	CATRDLSGEQYF	TGTGCCACCCGGGACCTGTCGGGGGAGCAGTACTTC
TRBV2	TRBD1	TRBJ1-1	-	CASLQDRDLTEAFF	TGTGCCAGCCTCCAGGACAGGGATCTCACTGAAGCTTTCTTT
TRBV25-1	-	TRBJ2-3	-	CASSERLAKDTQYF	TGTGCCAGCAGTGAAAGGCTAGCAAAAGATACGCAGTATTTT
TRBV12-5	TRBD1	TRBJ1-6	-	CASGPSGTGGSPLHF	TGTGCTAGTGGTCCCTCAGGGACAGGGGGCTCACCCCTCCACTTT
TRBV5-1	-	TRBJ2-1	few	CASSFGTLGDEQFF	TGCGCCAGCAGCTTTGGGACCCTCGGGGATGAGCAGTTCTTC
TRBV5-1	TRBD2	TRBJ2-5	-	CASSLAHAGGLETQYF	TGCGCCAGCAGCTTGGCACATGCGGGGGGGCTAGAGACCCAGTACTTC
TRBV6-5	-	TRBJ1-2	-	CASSVFRRGGYTF	TGTGCCAGCAGTGTCTTTAGAAGAGGAGGCTACACCTTC
TRBV5-5	-	TRBJ2-3	few	CASSLYPGPSDTQYF	TGTGCCAGCAGCTTGTATCCAGGGCCCTCCGATACGCAGTATTTT
TRBV19	-	TRBJ1-4	-	CASRRWASGSLNEKLFF	TGTGCCAGTAGAAGATGGGCCTCAGGGTCCCTTAATGAAAAACTGTTTTTT
TRBV6-6	-	TRBJ2-7	-	CASGEGSYEQYF	TGTGCCTCGGGGGAAGGGTCCTACGAGCAGTACTTC
TRBV5-6	-	TRBJ2-3	-	CASSRSYTQYF	TGTGCCAGCAGCCGATCTTATACGCAGTATTTT
TRBV6-1	TRBD1	TRBJ2-3	-	CASSATGTGGTDTQYF	TGTGCCAGCAGTGCCACAGGGACAGGAGGAACAGATACGCAGTATTTT
TRBV30	-	TRBJ2-1	few	CAWRAGSYNEQFF	TGTGCCTGGAGGGCTGGCTCCTACAATGAGCAGTTCTTC
TRBV11-3	TRBD2	TRBJ2-3	-	CASSLRPGTSSTDTQYF	TGTGCCAGCAGCTTAAGGCCGGGGACTAGTAGCACAGATACGCAGTATTTT
TRBV15	-	TRBJ1-5	-	CATSRFDSSNQPQHF	TGTGCCACCAGCAGATTTGACAGTAGCAATCAGCCCCAGCATTTT
TRBV6-5	TRBD1	TRBJ2-2	-	CASRGTGIIGELFF	TGTGCCAGCCGCGGGACAGGGATAATCGGGGAGCTGTTTTTT
TRBV19	-	TRBJ2-1	-	CASSIAETEHNEQFF	TGTGCCAGTAGTATAGCAGAGACAGAGCATAATGAGCAGTTCTTC
TRBV30	-	TRBJ2-7	-	CAWSVGYEQYF	TGTGCCTGGAGTGTGGGATACGAGCAGTACTTC
TRBV6-5	-	TRBJ1-4	medium-sized	CASRQGHGANEKLFF	TGTGCCAGCAGGCAGGGCCACGGGGCTAATGAAAAACTGTTTTTT
TRBV5-4	-	TRBJ2-3	-	CASSLSTRGGETDTQYF	TGTGCCAGCAGCTTGTCAACGCGGGGCGGGGAGACAGATACGCAGTATTTT
TRBV5-4	TRBD2	TRBJ2-2	-	CASSVPGEGTGELFF	TGTGCCAGCAGCGTACCTGGGGAGGGCACCGGGGAGCTGTTTTTT
TRBV4-1	-	TRBJ1-5	-	CASSQAGGNQPQHF	TGCGCCAGCAGCCAAGCGGGGGGCAATCAGCCCCAGCATTTT
TRBV5-4	-	TRBJ2-7	few	CASSLEAGRLLYEQYF	TGTGCCAGCAGCTTGGAGGCCGGGCGCCTCCTTTACGAGCAGTACTTC